There are many counts of the clone carrying this T cell receptor beta chain. Antigen: not known. Germline V gene data show CDR1 as DFQATT and CDR2 as SNEGSKA (reference sequence). The V and J ends lost 5 bases and 0 bases respectively, with 11 bases between them. The CDR3 is made up of 14 amino acids. Certain patients, namely those with other autoimmune diseases, uncontrolled infections, pregnancy or lactation, were excluded. This specimen comes from a study of Graves' ophthalmopathy and Graves' hyperthyroidism. Study details: Samples of peripheral blood were obtained at initial diagnosis, prior to treatment of any kind. Findings and caveats of the study: Detected in blood as well were most expanded thyroid clonotypes with frequency above 0.001.

RNA transcripts were the source from which TCR beta CDR3 regions were amplified. HTBI primers were employed in first-round RT-PCR, then a second-round multiplex PCR followed. TCRdb processed the multiplex PCR reads anew with MiXCR; each CDR3 protein has one entry. The table lists approximately 150,000 distinct CDR3 sequences, 39% of them singletons. The sequence came from a man aged 30-40 years with Graves' ophthalmopathy. The sequenced sample was peripheral blood. The V gene is TRBV20-1, the J gene TRBJ1-3; D ambiguous. The CDR3 is CSAQAAGSGNTIYF. In DNA form, the CDR3 reads TGCAGTGCTCAGGCGGCAGGCTCTGGAAACACCATATATTTT.